The 15 T cell receptor beta chains below were found in one sample sequenced in a study of blood T cell repertoires in COVID-19. Only in-frame clones appear in the TCRdb table, and some are missing; sequencing was by immunoSEQ multiplex PCR. Here the sample spans about 83,000 clones, around 87% being singletons. The sequencing sample was made of peripheral blood. The origin of the receptors is a man aged 80 or over with active or convalescent COVID-19.

The CDR3 loop reads CASSLRGDAELLFF. The CDR3 nucleotides read TGTGCCAGCAGCCTCAGAGGCGACGCTGAGCTTCTGTTCTTC. The gene calls are TRBV3-1 (or the pseudogene TRBV3-2) and TRBJ2-1; no clear D. This CDR3 is built from 14 residues. CDR1 and CDR2 (germline): LGHDT, YNNKEL (reference sequence). Trimming stripped 4 bases from V and 15 bases from J, with 22 bases between.

This clone was detected only once. This rearrangement joins TRBV6-6 to TRBJ1-4; the D is unclear. There are 14 residues in the CDR3. Looked up from germline, CDR1 is MNHNY and CDR2 is SVGAGI (reference sequence). Between the trimmed V and J ends, which lost 4 bases and 5 bases, there was a span of 11 bases. The CDR3 region is CASSLDGINEKLFF. CDR3 DNA: TGTGCCAGCAGTTTGGACGGGATCAATGAAAAACTGTTTTTT.

The chain combines TRBV6-5 with TRBJ2-5; tentative D call: TRBD1 (6 bases). CDR3 size: 14 residues. V lost 6 bases and J lost 5, with 16 bases in between. The germline gives CDR1 MNHEY, CDR2 SVGAGI. CDR3 coding DNA: TGTGCCAGCAGACAAAACAGGGCAAGGGAGACCCAGTACTTC. Translated, it gives CASRQNRARETQYF.

The rearrangement joins TRBV14 to TRBJ2-6, with 9 bases aligning to TRBD1. Germline V gives CDR1 SGHDN, CDR2 FVKESK. The ends lost 4 bases at V and 4 bases at J; junction bases unmatched: 8. The CDR3 contains 17 residues. The CDR3 nucleotides read TGTGCCAGCAGCCCAATATTACAGGGGGCCGGGGCCAACGTCCTGACTTTC. Amino acid sequence: CASSPILQGAGANVLTF.

About this clone itself: The DNA is left out, because the CDR3 cannot be placed on it with certainty; the CDR3 is given as TCRdb lists it. The CDR3 protein is CASSEAFFGAGVYEQYV. This chain joins TRBV6-1 and TRBJ2-7; the tabulated D call, TRBD1, remains unverified against the DNA. The germline V gene encodes CDR1 MNHNS and CDR2 SASEGT. A total of 17 residues make up the CDR3, ends included.

This sequence joins TRBV9 and TRBJ1-3; 9 bases agree with TRBD1. Germline V CDR1 and CDR2: SGDLS, YYNGEE. CDR3 length equals 16 residues. V gave up 4 bases and J gave up 6 bases; unmatched junction bases: 11. Here the CDR3 reads CASSRTLQGAVNTIYF. For the CDR3, the DNA is TGTGCCAGCAGCCGCACTCTACAGGGGGCGGTAAACACCATATATTTT.

The V gene is TRBV10-1, the J gene TRBJ1-2; TRBD1 might be the D (5 bases). V dropped 3 bases and J dropped 8 bases, with 13 bases sitting between them. The CDR3 loop spans 13 amino acids. Germline V gives CDR1 WNHNN, CDR2 SYGVQD (reference sequence). Here the CDR3 reads CASSDGQGIGYTF. The DNA of the CDR3 is TGCGCCAGCAGTGACGGCCAGGGAATCGGCTACACCTTC.

The chain links TRBV5-4 to TRBJ1-2; D is unclear. Germline CDR1 SGHNT, CDR2 YYREEE (reference sequence). V was cut by 1 base and J by 4 bases, with 11 bases left in between. There are 14 residues in the CDR3. The CDR3 DNA is TGTGCCAGCAGCTTGTCGGGGATTACCTATGGCTACACCTTC. Amino acids: CASSLSGITYGYTF.

The rearrangement uses TRBV7-2 and TRBJ2-5, with D possibly being TRBD1 (6 bases). Germline V gene data show CDR1 as SGHTA and CDR2 as FQGNSA. Trimming stripped 7 bases from V and 1 base from J, with 16 bases between. The CDR3 extends over 15 amino acids. The CDR3 DNA reads TGTGCCAGCACCTGGTCCAGGGGACCCCAAGAGACCCAGTACTTC. This codes for CASTWSRGPQETQYF.

V usage is TRBV7-2 and J usage is TRBJ1-1; D is undetermined. The CDR3 extends over 13 amino acids. Trimming left V 5 bases short and J 5 bases short, with 12 bases between. Germline V gene lookup returns CDR1 SGHTA and CDR2 FQGNSA. This chain's CDR3 is CASSRNLRTEAFF. The CDR3 DNA is TGTGCCAGCAGCCGGAATTTGAGGACTGAAGCTTTCTTT.

This clone was seen a few times. This rearrangement joins TRBV30 to TRBJ2-2, with D possibly TRBD2 on 6 matching bases. V lost 2 bases to trimming and J lost 4 bases, with 8 bases between them. Germline CDR1 and CDR2: GTSNPN and SVGIG (reference sequence). The CDR3 is made up of 13 amino acids. The DNA for the CDR3 is TGTGCCTGGAGTACGACTAGCACCGGGGAGCTGTTTTTT. Protein product: CAWSTTSTGELFF.

The CDR3 sequence: CASTLAANTGELFF. In DNA, the CDR3 is TGTGCCAGCACCCTAGCGGCAAACACCGGGGAGCTGTTTTTT. This sequence joins TRBV6-5 and TRBJ2-2; TRBD2 matches 7 bases. This CDR3 is built from 14 residues. J gave up 2 bases and V 7 bases, and 4 bases lay outside the gene matches. CDR1 is MNHEY and CDR2 is SVGAGI in the germline V gene.

CDR3 amino acids: CASSTRLARQETQYF. CDR3 coding DNA: TGTGCCAGTAGTACCAGACTAGCACGCCAAGAGACCCAGTACTTC. The chain combines TRBV19 with TRBJ2-5; 7 positions agree with TRBD2. Germline loops: CDR1 LNHDA, CDR2 SQIVND (reference sequence). J lost 1 base, V lost 4 bases, and 6 bases had no gene match. The CDR3 consists of 15 residues.

This chain links TRBV18 with TRBJ2-7; perhaps TRBD1 as D (6 bases). The CDR3 is 16 residues long. Germline V lookup: CDR1 KGHSH, CDR2 LQKENI. Trimming shortened V by 5 bases and J by 3 bases, and 20 bases separated the two germline ends. The CDR3 region has the DNA TGTGCCAGCTCAGATACCGGGACACCCAAGAACTACGAGCAGTACGTC. Translated: CASSDTGTPKNYEQYV.

The V and J genes are TRBV9 and TRBJ1-1, with TRBD1 matching 12 bases. The CDR3 runs to 17 residues. The germline gives CDR1 SGDLS, CDR2 YYNGEE. V gave up 4 bases and J gave up 0 bases; unmatched junction bases: 7. Here the CDR3 DNA reads TGTGCCAGCAGCAAAGGGACAGGGGGCGGGATGAACACTGAAGCTTTCTTT. Protein product: CASSKGTGGGMNTEAFF.